Below, 14 T cell receptor beta chains from the same sample are listed, as sequenced in a study of shared clonotypes between healthy human individuals. Sequencing was performed with immunoSEQ multiplex PCR; in TCRdb, only in-frame clones are kept and a portion is missing. The sample includes 500,000 to 700,000 clones, 85% to 95% seen only once; the top ten take about 0.11%. CD8 cells classed as naive were CD45RO-negative and positively selected for CCR7, excluding terminally differentiated effector memory CD45RA+ cells. The specimen was naive CD8+ T cells sorted from blood. The receptors here all came from a woman in her twenties or thirties in good health.

The count of this clone is one. The genes are TRBV6-1 and TRBJ2-5; TRBD2 matches at 11 bases. The last part of the DNA fits TRBJ2-7 better; the J call may be wrong. The CDR3 length is 17 residues. Per the germline V gene, CDR1 is MNHNS and CDR2 is SASEGT. The CDR3 DNA sequence: TGTGCCAGCAGTGATACTAGCGGGAGAGGGGCTACGTACGAGCAGTACTTC. Translation gives CASSDTSGRGATYEQYF.

The rearrangement links TRBV10-3 to TRBJ2-2; 9 bases map to TRBD2. CDR1 ENHRY and CDR2 SYGVKD come from the germline V gene. The CDR3 loop spans 14 amino acids. The trim removed 10 bases at V and 5 bases at J, leaving 8 bases unmatched. The CDR3 spells CASKGLAETGELFF. CDR3 nucleotide sequence: TGTGCCAGCAAGGGACTAGCAGAAACCGGGGAGCTGTTTTTT.

In its sample, this clone was seen once. The V and J genes are TRBV6-6 and TRBJ2-2; TRBD2 agrees at 10 bases. V lost 6 bases, J lost 7 bases, and 8 bases stayed unmatched. This CDR3 is 15 amino acids long. Per the germline V gene, CDR1 is MNHNY and CDR2 is SVGAGI (reference sequence). Here the CDR3 reads CASSLAGERVGELFF. In DNA form, the CDR3 reads TGTGCCAGCAGCCTAGCGGGAGAGAGAGTCGGGGAGCTGTTTTTT.

This chain uses TRBV27 with TRBJ1-5, with 7 bases identical to TRBD1. This CDR3 is 14 amino acids long. V shed 6 bases and J 5 bases; nucleotides not matched to a gene: 7. Germline V gene sequence: CDR1 MNHEY, CDR2 SMNVEV (reference sequence). The CDR3 protein is CASSTIGGYQPQHF. For the CDR3, the DNA is TGTGCCAGCAGCACTATAGGGGGCTATCAGCCCCAGCATTTT.

The V call is TRBV28, the J call TRBJ1-5; maybe TRBD1 (5 bases). CDR3 length: 14 amino acids. From germline, CDR1 is MDHEN and CDR2 SYDVKM. Trimming took 4 bases from V and 1 from J, leaving 8 bases between them. The CDR3 region has the DNA TGTGCCAGCAGTTCCTGGGACAGCAATCAGCCCCAGCATTTT. This translates into CASSSWDSNQPQHF.

Concerning this clone itself: A junction boundary mismatches the germline segment, possibly from a read error. Other nucleotide sequences from this sample produce the same CDR3. The J gene is TRBJ2-3, the V gene TRBV2; TRBD1 matches at 7 bases. CDR1 is SNHLY and CDR2 is FYNNEI in the germline V gene. CDR3 length: 12 residues. CDR3 residues: CARTGPRDTQYF. CDR3 sequence (DNA): TGTGCCAGGACAGGGCCCAGGGATACGCAGTACTTT.

The V gene is TRBV7-9, the J gene TRBJ1-3; D not resolved. This CDR3 comprises 16 residues. Trimming shortened V by 4 bases and J by 1 base, and 14 bases separated the two germline ends. Germline V gene lookup returns CDR1 SEHNR and CDR2 FQNEAQ (reference sequence). The CDR3 here is CASSSGIDQSGNTIYF. CDR3 bases: TGTGCCAGCAGCTCCGGGATAGATCAATCTGGAAACACCATATATTTT.

About this clone: This sample includes further DNA sequences coding for the same CDR3. The chain joins TRBV27 to TRBJ2-7, with D tentatively TRBD2 (5 bases). V dropped 5 bases and J dropped 4 bases, with 6 bases sitting between them. CDR1 and CDR2 from the germline V gene are MNHEY and SMNVEV (reference sequence). The CDR3 is made up of 11 amino acids. CDR3 DNA sequence: TGTGCCAGCAGTGAGGGTTACGAGCAGTACTTC. This gives the protein CASSEGYEQYF.

The J gene is TRBJ2-2, the V gene TRBV25-1, with TRBD2 matching 7 bases. V trimming: 2 bases; J trimming: 1 base; junction bases outside the gene matches: 10. CDR1 and CDR2 from the germline V gene are MGHDK and SYGVNS. The CDR3 length is 18 residues. The CDR3 is CASSEPSTSVKNTGELFF. The DNA for the CDR3 is TGTGCCAGCAGTGAACCCTCAACTAGCGTGAAGAACACCGGGGAGCTGTTTTTT.

This clone was observed once. The chain couples TRBV29-1 to TRBJ2-3; possibly TRBD1 or TRBD2 for D (5 bases each). The CDR3 is 13 amino acids. Germline V gene data show CDR1 as SQVTM and CDR2 as ANQGSEA. V was shortened by 3 bases and J by 2 bases, with 9 bases between the two germline ends. The CDR3: CSVEGPHTDTQYF. DNA for the CDR3: TGCAGCGTTGAGGGACCGCACACAGATACGCAGTATTTT.

The CDR3 loop is CASRTIRDGDYEQYF. CDR3 coding DNA: TGTGCCAGCAGAACAATCCGGGACGGCGATTACGAGCAGTACTTC. The chain is built from TRBV28 and TRBJ2-7; either TRBD1 or TRBD2 may fit D (5 bases each). CDR3 size: 15 residues. V was pared by 6 bases and J by 4 bases, with 19 bases between. Germline assignment: CDR1 MDHEN and CDR2 SYDVKM.

This clone was detected a few times. J is TRBJ1-1 and V is TRBV19, with D possibly being TRBD1 (5 bases). Germline V gene data show CDR1 as LNHDA and CDR2 as SQIVND (reference sequence). CDR3 length: 14 amino acids. Trimming shortened V by 6 bases and J by 3 bases, and 14 bases separated the two germline ends. The CDR3 region has the DNA TGTGCCAGTAGCCCCTGGGGGGGGGACACTGAAGCTTTCTTT. Residues: CASSPWGGDTEAFF.

The V call is TRBV9, the J call TRBJ2-2; D possibly corresponds to TRBD2 (5 bases). The germline V gene encodes CDR1 SGDLS and CDR2 YYNGEE. V lost 0 bases and J lost 4, with 10 bases in between. The length of the CDR3 is 15 residues. The CDR3 loop is CASSVESGPTGELFF. In DNA, the CDR3 is TGTGCCAGCAGCGTAGAAAGCGGTCCCACCGGGGAGCTGTTTTTT.

This clone has a single count. The chain employs TRBV11-3 and TRBJ2-1; D unresolved. V lost 2 bases, J lost 8 bases, and 10 bases lay in between. Germline CDR1 reads SGHNT; CDR2 reads YENEEA. CDR3 length equals 13 residues. CDR3 sequence reads: CASSLYTFDEQFF. Here the CDR3 DNA reads TGTGCCAGCAGCTTATATACTTTCGATGAGCAGTTCTTC.